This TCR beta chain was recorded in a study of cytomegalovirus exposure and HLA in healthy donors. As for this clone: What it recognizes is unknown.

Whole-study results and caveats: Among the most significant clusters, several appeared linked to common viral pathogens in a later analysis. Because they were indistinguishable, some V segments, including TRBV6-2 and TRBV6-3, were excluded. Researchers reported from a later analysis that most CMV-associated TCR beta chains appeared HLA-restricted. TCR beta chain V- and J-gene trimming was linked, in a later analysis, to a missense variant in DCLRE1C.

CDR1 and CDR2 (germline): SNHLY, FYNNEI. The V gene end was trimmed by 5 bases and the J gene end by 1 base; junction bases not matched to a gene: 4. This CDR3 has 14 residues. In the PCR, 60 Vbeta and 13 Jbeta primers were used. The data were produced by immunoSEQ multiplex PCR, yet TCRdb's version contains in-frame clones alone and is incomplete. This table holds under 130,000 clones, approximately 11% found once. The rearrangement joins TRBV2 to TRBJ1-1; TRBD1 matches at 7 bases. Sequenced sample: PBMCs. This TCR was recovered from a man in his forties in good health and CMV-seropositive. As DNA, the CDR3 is TGTGCCAGCAGTTATGGACAGGAGAACACTGAAGCTTTCTTT. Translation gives CASSYGQENTEAFF. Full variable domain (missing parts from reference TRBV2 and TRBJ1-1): EPEVTQTPSHQVTQMGQEVILRCVPISNHLYFYWYRQILGQKVEFLVSFYNNEISEKSEIFDDQFSVERPDGSNFTLKIRSTKLEDSAMYFCASSYGQENTEAFFGQGTRLTVV.